This note documents a single TCR beta chain sequence. Its antigen is not identified. The data stem from a study of shared clonotypes between healthy human individuals. General study results and limits: Apart from blood, nothing was sampled; tissue repertoires likely differ. Though the depth was large, rarefaction showed that sorted-subset sequencing was incomplete.

CD45RO-negative, CCR7-positively selected cells formed the naive CD8 fraction, excluding terminally differentiated effector memory CD45RA+ cells. The input for sorted-subset replicate PCRs was about 200 ng DNA, about 30,000 T cell genomes. The data were produced by immunoSEQ multiplex PCR, yet TCRdb's version contains in-frame clones alone and is incomplete. The top ten clones hold 0.25% to 0.35% of a sample with about 580,000 clones, roughly 98% of them seen once. In germline, CDR1 is SGHRS, CDR2 YFSETQ. Trimming stripped 6 bases from V and 0 bases from J, with 14 bases between. This CDR3 is 15 amino acids long.

Sequenced input: naive CD8+ T cells sorted from blood. The source of this sequence is a man aged 30-40 years in good health. The chain has TRBV5-1 and TRBJ2-3; maybe TRBD1 (5 bases). The CDR3 region is CASTILTASTDTQYF. The CDR3 nucleotides are TGCGCCAGCACTATCTTGACAGCTAGCACAGATACGCAGTATTTT.